This paragraph reports one TCR beta chain. What it recognizes is unknown. Clones were read by immunoSEQ multiplex PCR, and TCRdb kept only the in-frame ones, dropping some. The table has tens of thousands of clones, approximately 80% seen once. The entry originates in a study of radiation and T cells in renal cell carcinoma. Study information: Nephrectomy followed 15 Gy stereotactic body radiation by 4 weeks. Study-wide findings and caveats: No pretreatment tumor biopsies were available for baseline clonotypes.

Time point: baseline pretreatment blood. Treatment described: 15 Gy SBRT to primary tumor, nephrectomy 4 weeks later. Clear cell pathology was present in this patient's renal cell carcinoma. This TCR was recovered from a man aged 60 to 75 with renal cell carcinoma. Sequenced here: blood, sampled from a patient whose treatment included radiotherapy and nephrectomy.

Here the CDR3 DNA reads TGCAGCGTTCTCAGTTGGACAGAAGGAACCTACGAGCAGTACTTC. It translates to CSVLSWTEGTYEQYF. The V gene is TRBV29-1, the J gene TRBJ2-7; possible D gene TRBD1, 6 bases. Looked up from germline, CDR1 is SQVTM and CDR2 is ANQGSEA. Deletions cut 5 bases from V and 2 bases from J, with 19 bases between. The CDR3 is made up of 15 amino acids.